This paragraph reports one TCR beta chain. This record comes from a study of blood T cell repertoires in COVID-19. Across the whole study: The cDNA or gDNA used as material had been derived from T cells, B-cell-depleted T cells, or PBMCs.

Original analysis: Estimates of nucleated cell counts were drawn from the amplification of reference gene primers. TCRdb's copy holds only in-frame clones and misses some; the assay was immunoSEQ multiplex PCR. That table furnishes V, J and clone size, whereas the DNA furnished D and trimming. Counted here are around 200,000 clones, roughly four fifths occurring once; the ten biggest clones make up over 13%. Germline V CDR1 and CDR2: MNHEY, SMNVEV (reference sequence). The CDR3 extends over 16 amino acids. After removal of 4 bases from V and 1 base from J, the junction contained 4 bases not matched to a gene.

The receptor was derived from a man aged 25 to 45 with active or convalescent COVID-19. Sequencing was done on a sample of peripheral blood. The chain combines TRBV27 with TRBJ1-1; 12 bases are a match to TRBD1. CDR3 loop: CASSSGTGGPNTEAFF. The CDR3 bases are TGTGCCAGCAGTTCCGGGACAGGGGGCCCGAACACTGAAGCTTTCTTT.